These 19 T cell receptor beta chains came from one sample sequenced in a study of T cell responses to AZD1222 COVID-19 vaccine. Sequencing was performed with immunoSEQ multiplex PCR; in TCRdb, only in-frame clones are kept and a portion is missing. This sample has approximately 200,000 clones, with 87% found just once. The source was peripheral blood, collected on day 0 of MenACWY control vaccination. The source of these receptors is an adult in good health.

The CDR3: CASSFARGGVGGYTF. The CDR3, as DNA: TGTGCCAGCAGCTTCGCGCGTGGGGGGGTGGGGGGCTACACCTTC. This chain uses TRBV7-9 with TRBJ1-2; possibly TRBD1 for D (5 bases). Germline V CDR1 and CDR2: SEHNR, FQNEAQ (reference sequence). The CDR3 runs to 15 residues. V dropped 3 bases and J dropped 8 bases, with 19 bases sitting between them.

The V gene is TRBV10-3, the J gene TRBJ1-1; D perhaps matches TRBD1 (5 bases). V shed 4 bases and J shed 1 base, with 13 bases lying between them. The CDR3 loop spans 15 amino acids. Germline V CDR1 and CDR2: ENHRY, SYGVKD. In nucleotides, the CDR3 is TGTGCCATCAGTGTAAAGGGCAGGGAGAACACTGAAGCTTTCTTT. It specifies CAISVKGRENTEAFF.

The V gene is TRBV7-2, the J gene TRBJ2-5; the D gene could be TRBD1 or TRBD2 (7 bases each). CDR1 and CDR2 (germline): SGHTA, FQGNSA. The V end was cut by 7 bases, the J end by 5 bases, with 20 bases between. The CDR3 length is 15 residues. CDR3 amino acids: CASTIGGGGLETQYF. The CDR3 DNA reads as TGTGCCAGCACCATAGGGGGAGGGGGCTTGGAGACCCAGTACTTC.

CDR3 sequence: CASSLTGPAAAFF. The CDR3 DNA is TGTGCCAGCAGCCTAACAGGGCCCGCGGCTGCTTTCTTT. The gene calls are TRBV14 and TRBJ1-1; D might be TRBD1 (6 bases). Looked up from germline, CDR1 is SGHDN and CDR2 is FVKESK. V was clipped by 4 bases and J by 11 bases, with 17 bases between them. The CDR3 covers 13 residues.

The chain is built from TRBV30 and TRBJ2-1, with D possibly being TRBD2 (6 bases). Germline lookup yields CDR1 GTSNPN and CDR2 SVGIG (reference sequence). Between the trimmed V and J ends, which lost 2 bases and 2 bases, there was a span of 7 bases. The length of the CDR3 is 13 residues. The CDR3 coding sequence is TGTGCCTGGAGTACGGGGGCCTACAATGAGCAGTTCTTC. The encoded protein is CAWSTGAYNEQFF.

This clone was seen a few times. The CDR3 DNA follows: TGTGCCAGCAGCTTCGCTAGCGGGGGGGCCGAGGAGACCCAGTACTTC. Protein: CASSFASGGAEETQYF. This chain links TRBV7-9 with TRBJ2-5, with 12 bases identical to TRBD2. J gave up 5 bases and V 3 bases, and 7 bases lay outside the gene matches. CDR3 size: 16 residues. Germline CDR1 and CDR2: SEHNR and FQNEAQ (reference sequence).

The chain joins TRBV11-2 to TRBJ1-4; D is ambiguous. CDR3 length: 13 amino acids. Germline V gives CDR1 SGHAT, CDR2 FQNNGV. V shed 0 bases and J shed 8 bases, with 7 bases lying between them. The CDR3 region has the DNA TGTGCCAGCAGCTTAGACGGTGGAGAAAAACTGTTTTTT. It yields the protein CASSLDGGEKLFF.

The chain recombines TRBV7-3 with TRBJ2-7; weak D call: TRBD1 (6 bases). The germline V gene has CDR1 SGHTA and CDR2 FQGTGA. This CDR3 spans 15 amino acids. Trimming took 2 bases from V and 7 from J, leaving 18 bases between them. The CDR3 DNA reads TGTGCCAGCAGCTTATACCCGACAGGTATAGGAGAGCAGTACTTC. Residues: CASSLYPTGIGEQYF.

The rearrangement links TRBV6-1 to TRBJ2-2; 9 bases line up with TRBD1. V shed 3 bases, J shed 3 bases, and the junction held 2 bases outside the gene matches. In germline, CDR1 is MNHNS, CDR2 SASEGT. CDR3 length equals 15 residues. Here the CDR3 DNA reads TGTGCCAGCAGTGAGACAGGGGGGGACACCGGGGAGCTGTTTTTT. Its protein is CASSETGGDTGELFF.

The V call is TRBV20-1, the J call TRBJ2-7; D is undetermined. CDR3 length: 11 residues. The V and J ends lost 6 bases and 5 bases respectively, with 11 bases between them. Looked up from germline, CDR1 is DFQATT and CDR2 is SNEGSKA (reference sequence). In nucleotides, the CDR3 is TGCAGTGCCCCCGTTTTCCACGAGCAGTACTTC. Encoded protein: CSAPVFHEQYF.

The J gene is TRBJ1-1, the V gene TRBV27; 12 nucleotides line up with TRBD1. V shed 2 bases and J 0 bases; nucleotides not matched to a gene: 7. Germline V gene lookup returns CDR1 MNHEY and CDR2 SMNVEV (reference sequence). The CDR3 sequence is 18 residues long. The CDR3 region is CASSLKPGTGGLNTEAFF. In nucleotides, the CDR3 is TGTGCCAGCAGTTTAAAACCGGGGACAGGGGGCCTGAACACTGAAGCTTTCTTT.

The rearrangement joins TRBV7-9 to TRBJ2-7; D is unclear. CDR1 SEHNR and CDR2 FQNEAQ come from the germline V gene (reference sequence). Trimming shortened V by 1 base and J by 6 bases, and 7 bases separated the two germline ends. This CDR3 has 12 residues. The CDR3 here is CASSLVGLEQYF. DNA of the CDR3: TGTGCCAGCAGCTTAGTAGGTCTCGAGCAGTACTTC.

The V gene is TRBV13, the J gene TRBJ2-1; unclear D gene. The CDR3 spans 11 residues. V was clipped by 3 bases and J by 7 bases, with 4 bases between them. Germline CDR1 reads PRHDT; CDR2 reads FYEKMQ (reference sequence). The CDR3 DNA is TGTGCCAGCAGCTTGAAGAATGAGCAGTTCTTC. Protein sequence: CASSLKNEQFF. The full variable domain, completed using reference TRBV13 and TRBJ2-1, is AAGVIQSPRHLIKEKRETATLKCYPIPRHDTVYWYQQGPGQDPQFLISFYEKMQSDKGSIPDRFSAQQFSDYHSELNMSSLELGDSALYFCASSLKNEQFFGPGTRLTVL.

The CDR3 sequence: CASSFRGGPSYEQYF. The CDR3 nucleotides read TGTGCCAGCAGTTTTCGTGGGGGGCCTTCCTACGAGCAGTACTTC. The chain links TRBV28 to TRBJ2-7, with D perhaps assigned TRBD1 or TRBD2 (6 bases each). Trimming stripped 3 bases from V and 1 base from J, with 13 bases between. The CDR3 contains 15 residues. CDR1 MDHEN and CDR2 SYDVKM come from the germline V gene.

V is TRBV5-1 and J is TRBJ1-6; 9 nucleotides match TRBD1. The CDR3 sequence is 16 residues long. Trimming cost V 0 bases and J 9 bases; bases outside gene matches: 7. Per the germline V gene, CDR1 is SGHRS and CDR2 is YFSETQ. The CDR3 nucleotides are TGCGCCAGCAGCTTGGCGGGACAGGGCAAAGGTTCACCCCTCCACTTT. This gives the protein CASSLAGQGKGSPLHF.

The genes are TRBV12-3 or TRBV12-4 and TRBJ2-7, with D perhaps given as TRBD1 or TRBD2 (5 bases each). CDR3 length equals 13 residues. Trimming removed 8 bases at V and 2 bases at J, with 13 bases between. CDR3: CASRRDGPYEQYF. The DNA for the CDR3 is TGTGCCAGCCGCCGGGACGGACCCTACGAGCAGTACTTC.

V and J are TRBV27 and TRBJ1-4; D possibly corresponds to TRBD1 (6 bases). The V end lost 7 bases, the J end lost 7 bases, and 13 bases lay between the germline ends. The V gene's germline CDR1 is MNHEY and CDR2 SMNVEV (reference sequence). This CDR3 contains 13 residues. The CDR3 region is CASTSGAGEKLFF. The DNA of the CDR3 is TGTGCCAGCACCTCGGGGGCGGGTGAAAAACTGTTTTTT. Supplemented by reference TRBV27 and TRBJ1-4, the full variable domain reads EAQVTQNPRYLITVTGKKLTVTCSQNMNHEYMSWYRQDPGLGLRQIYYSMNVEVTDKGDVPEGYKVSRKEKRNFPLILESPSPNQTSLYFCASTSGAGEKLFFGSGTQLSVL.

The CDR3 here is CSVEVRGRERSDTQYF. The CDR3 region has the DNA TGCAGCGTTGAAGTTAGAGGGCGGGAGCGGTCAGATACGCAGTATTTT. This sequence joins TRBV29-1 and TRBJ2-3, with TRBD2 matching 7 bases. Germline trimming cut 1 base from V and 4 bases from J; bases unmatched to any gene: 11. CDR3 length: 16 amino acids. Germline V gene sequence: CDR1 SQVTM, CDR2 ANQGSEA.

The CDR3 bases are TGTGCCAGCAGAACGGGACAGGGGGCATACGAGCAGTACTTC. Translation gives CASRTGQGAYEQYF. This sequence joins TRBV19 and TRBJ2-7; 12 nucleotides align to TRBD1. J gave up 4 bases and V 9 bases, and 7 bases lay outside the gene matches. The germline gives CDR1 LNHDA, CDR2 SQIVND (reference sequence). The CDR3 spans 14 residues.